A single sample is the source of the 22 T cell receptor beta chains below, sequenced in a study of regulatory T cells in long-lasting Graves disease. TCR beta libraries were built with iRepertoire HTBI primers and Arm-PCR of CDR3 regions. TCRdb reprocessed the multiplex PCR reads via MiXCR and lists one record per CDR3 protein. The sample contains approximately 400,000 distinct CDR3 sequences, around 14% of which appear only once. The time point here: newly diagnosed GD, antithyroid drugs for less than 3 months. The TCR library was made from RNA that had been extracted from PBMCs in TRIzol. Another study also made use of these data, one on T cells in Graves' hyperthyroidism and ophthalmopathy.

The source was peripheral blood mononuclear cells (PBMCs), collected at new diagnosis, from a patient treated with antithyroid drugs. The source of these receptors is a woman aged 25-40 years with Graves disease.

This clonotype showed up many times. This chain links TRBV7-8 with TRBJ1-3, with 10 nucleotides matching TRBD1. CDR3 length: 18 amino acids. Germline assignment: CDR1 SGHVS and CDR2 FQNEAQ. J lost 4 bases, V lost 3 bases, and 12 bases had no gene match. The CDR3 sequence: CASSLWVLGQGLGNTIYF. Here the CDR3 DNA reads TGTGCCAGCAGCTTGTGGGTTCTGGGACAGGGGCTCGGAAACACCATATATTTT.

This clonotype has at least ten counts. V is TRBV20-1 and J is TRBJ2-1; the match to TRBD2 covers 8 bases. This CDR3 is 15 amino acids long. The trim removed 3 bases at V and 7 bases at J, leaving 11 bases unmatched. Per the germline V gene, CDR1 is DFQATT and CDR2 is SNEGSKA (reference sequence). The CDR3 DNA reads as TGCAGTGCTAGCGGCGGGACTAGGGGGGTGAATGAGCAGTTCTTC. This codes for CSASGGTRGVNEQFF.

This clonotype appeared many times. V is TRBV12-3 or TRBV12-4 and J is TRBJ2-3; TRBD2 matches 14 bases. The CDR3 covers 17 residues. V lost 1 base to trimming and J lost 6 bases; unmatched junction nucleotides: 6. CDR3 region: CASSLVPGLAGVDTQYF. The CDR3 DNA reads TGTGCCAGCAGTTTAGTGCCGGGACTAGCGGGAGTGGATACGCAGTATTTT.

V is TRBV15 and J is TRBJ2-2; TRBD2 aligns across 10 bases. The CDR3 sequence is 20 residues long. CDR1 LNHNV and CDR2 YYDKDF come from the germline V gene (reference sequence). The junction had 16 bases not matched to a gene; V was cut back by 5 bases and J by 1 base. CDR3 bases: TGTGCCACCAGCGGCCCCAGTGGATGGCTAGCGGGAGTGAACACCGGGGAGCTGTTTTTT. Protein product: CATSGPSGWLAGVNTGELFF.

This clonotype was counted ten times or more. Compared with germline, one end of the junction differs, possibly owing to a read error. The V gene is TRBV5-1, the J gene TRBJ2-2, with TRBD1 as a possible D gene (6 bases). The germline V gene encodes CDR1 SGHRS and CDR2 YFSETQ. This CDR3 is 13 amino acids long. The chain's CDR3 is CASSLGTTGELFF. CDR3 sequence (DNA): TGTGCCAGCAGCTTGGGGACAACCGGGGAGCTGTTTTTT.

The CDR3 protein is CASSPPGRGISNQPQHF. DNA of the CDR3: TGTGCCAGCAGCCCCCCCGGCAGGGGGATTAGCAATCAGCCCCAGCATTTT. The chain uses TRBV12-3 or TRBV12-4 and TRBJ1-5; the match to TRBD1 covers 7 bases. V shed 6 bases, J shed 0 bases, and the junction held 11 bases outside the gene matches. This CDR3 is 17 amino acids long.

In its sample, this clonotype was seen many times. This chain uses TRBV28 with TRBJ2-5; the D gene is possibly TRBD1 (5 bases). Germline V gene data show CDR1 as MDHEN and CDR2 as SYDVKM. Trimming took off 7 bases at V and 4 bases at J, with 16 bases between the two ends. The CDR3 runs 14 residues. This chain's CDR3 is CASNLLDSPETQYF. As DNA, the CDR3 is TGTGCCAGCAATCTCCTAGACAGTCCAGAGACCCAGTACTTC.

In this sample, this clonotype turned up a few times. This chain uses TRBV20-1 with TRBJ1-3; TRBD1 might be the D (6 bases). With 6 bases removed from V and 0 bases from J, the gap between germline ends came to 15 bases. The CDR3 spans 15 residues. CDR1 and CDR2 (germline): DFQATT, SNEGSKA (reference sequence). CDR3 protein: CSAPNDRTSGNTIYF. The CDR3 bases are TGCAGTGCACCCAATGACAGGACCTCTGGAAACACCATATATTTT.

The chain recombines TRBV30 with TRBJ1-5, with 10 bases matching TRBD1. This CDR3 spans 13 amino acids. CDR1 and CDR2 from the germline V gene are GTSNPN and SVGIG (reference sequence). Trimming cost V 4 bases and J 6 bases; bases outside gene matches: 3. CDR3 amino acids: CAWTTGGGQPQHF. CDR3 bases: TGTGCCTGGACGACAGGGGGCGGTCAGCCCCAGCATTTT.

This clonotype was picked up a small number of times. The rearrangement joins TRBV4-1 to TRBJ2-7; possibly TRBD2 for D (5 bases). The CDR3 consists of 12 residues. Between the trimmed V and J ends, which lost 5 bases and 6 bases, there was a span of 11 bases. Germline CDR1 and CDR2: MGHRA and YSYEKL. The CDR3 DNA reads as TGCGCCAGCAGCAGTGGACGGGGCGAGCAGTACTTC. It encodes CASSSGRGEQYF.

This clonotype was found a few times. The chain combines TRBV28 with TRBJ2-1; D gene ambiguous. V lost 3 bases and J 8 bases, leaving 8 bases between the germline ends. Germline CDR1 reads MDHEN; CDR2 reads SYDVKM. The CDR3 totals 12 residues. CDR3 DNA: TGTGCCAGCAGTTTGCCCGCCGATGAGCAGTTCTTC. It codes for CASSLPADEQFF.

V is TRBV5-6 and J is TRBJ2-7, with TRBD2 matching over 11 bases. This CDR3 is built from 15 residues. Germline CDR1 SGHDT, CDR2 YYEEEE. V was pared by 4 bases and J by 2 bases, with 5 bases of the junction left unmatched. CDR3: CASSPTSGSAYEQYF. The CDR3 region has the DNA TGTGCCAGCAGCCCTACTAGCGGGAGCGCCTACGAGCAGTACTTC.

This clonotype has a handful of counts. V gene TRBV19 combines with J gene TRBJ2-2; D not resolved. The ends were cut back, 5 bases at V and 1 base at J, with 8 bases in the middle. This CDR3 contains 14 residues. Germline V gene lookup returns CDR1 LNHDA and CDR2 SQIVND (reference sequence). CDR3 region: CASSYGRNTGELFF. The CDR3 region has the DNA TGTGCCAGTAGTTACGGGCGGAACACCGGGGAGCTGTTTTTT.

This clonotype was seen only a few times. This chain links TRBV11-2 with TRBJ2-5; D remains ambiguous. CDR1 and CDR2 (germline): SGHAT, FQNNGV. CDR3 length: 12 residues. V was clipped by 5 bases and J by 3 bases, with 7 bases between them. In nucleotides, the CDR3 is TGTGCCAGCAGCCCGCAAGAAGAGACCCAGTACTTC. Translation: CASSPQEETQYF. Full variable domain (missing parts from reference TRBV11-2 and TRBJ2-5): EAGVAQSPRYKIIEKRQSVAFWCNPISGHATLYWYQQILGQGPKLLIQFQNNGVVDDSQLPKDRFSAERLKGVDSTLKIQPAKLEDSAVYLCASSPQEETQYFGPGTRLLVL.

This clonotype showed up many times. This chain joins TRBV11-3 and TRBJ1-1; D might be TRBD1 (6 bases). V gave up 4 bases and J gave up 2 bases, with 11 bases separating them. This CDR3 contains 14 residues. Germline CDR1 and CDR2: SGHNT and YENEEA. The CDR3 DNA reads TGTGCCAGCAGCTCACAGGGTCCTAACACTGAAGCTTTCTTT. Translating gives CASSSQGPNTEAFF.

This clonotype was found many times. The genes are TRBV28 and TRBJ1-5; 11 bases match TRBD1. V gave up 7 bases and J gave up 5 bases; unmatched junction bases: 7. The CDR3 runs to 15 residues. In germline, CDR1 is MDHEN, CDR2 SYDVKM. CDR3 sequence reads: CASTSGTGGHQPQHF. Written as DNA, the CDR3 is TGTGCCAGCACCTCCGGGACAGGGGGACATCAGCCCCAGCATTTT.

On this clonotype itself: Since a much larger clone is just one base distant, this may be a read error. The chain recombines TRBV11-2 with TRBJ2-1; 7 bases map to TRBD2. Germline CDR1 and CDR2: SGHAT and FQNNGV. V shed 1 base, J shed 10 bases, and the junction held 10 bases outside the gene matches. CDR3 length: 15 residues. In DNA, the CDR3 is TGTGCCAGCAGCTTAGGGGGCGGGAGTTCATACGAGCAGTTCTTC. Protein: CASSLGGGSSYEQFF.

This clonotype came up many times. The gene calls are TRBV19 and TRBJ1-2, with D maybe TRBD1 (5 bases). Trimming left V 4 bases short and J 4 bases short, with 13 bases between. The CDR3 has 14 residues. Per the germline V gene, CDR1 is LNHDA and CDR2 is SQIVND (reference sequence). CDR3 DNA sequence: TGTGCCAGTAGTAGTCTGCGGGGGAGCTATGGCTACACCTTC. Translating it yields CASSSLRGSYGYTF.

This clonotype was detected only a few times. The CDR3, as DNA: TGCGCCAGCAGCCAAGGTACCCGTGGGTCGGGAGAGGCCTACGAGCAGTACTTC. This encodes CASSQGTRGSGEAYEQYF. V usage is TRBV4-1 and J usage is TRBJ2-7; weak D call: TRBD2 (6 bases). CDR1 is MGHRA, CDR2 YSYEKL, per germline. This CDR3 contains 18 residues. V was trimmed by 1 base and J by 2 bases, leaving 21 bases between them.

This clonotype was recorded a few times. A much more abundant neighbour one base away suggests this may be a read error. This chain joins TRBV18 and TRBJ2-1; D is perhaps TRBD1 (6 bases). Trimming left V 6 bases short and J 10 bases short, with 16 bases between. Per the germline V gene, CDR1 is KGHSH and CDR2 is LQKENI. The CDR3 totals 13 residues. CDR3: CASSFNRAYEQFF. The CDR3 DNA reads TGTGCCAGCTCCTTCAACAGGGCCTACGAGCAGTTCTTC.

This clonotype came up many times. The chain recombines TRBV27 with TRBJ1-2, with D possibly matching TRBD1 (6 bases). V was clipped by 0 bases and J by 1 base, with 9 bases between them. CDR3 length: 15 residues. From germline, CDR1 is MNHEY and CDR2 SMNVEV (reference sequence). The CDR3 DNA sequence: TGTGCCAGCAGTTTATCGATAGGGGGTAACTATGGCTACACCTTC. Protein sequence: CASSLSIGGNYGYTF.

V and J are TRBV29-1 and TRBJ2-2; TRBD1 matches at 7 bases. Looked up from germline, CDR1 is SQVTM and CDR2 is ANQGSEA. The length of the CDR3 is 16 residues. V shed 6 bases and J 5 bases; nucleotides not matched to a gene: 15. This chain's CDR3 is CSVAPKGAVWTGELFF. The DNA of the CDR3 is TGCAGCGTCGCTCCAAAGGGGGCGGTGTGGACCGGGGAGCTGTTTTTT.